This T cell receptor beta chain emerged from a study of PD-L1 blockade in urothelial cancer. Study observations and caveats: A below-median TCR clonality in blood before treatment predicted better survival.

Repertoires were generated with immunoSEQ multiplex PCR, while TCRdb's copy carries only in-frame clones and drops some. The profile shows about 80,000 clones, around 90% of them singletons. The CDR3 runs to 16 residues. Germline-derived CDR1 and CDR2 are MDHEN and SYDVKM. The V end lost 1 base, the J end lost 0 bases, and 12 bases lay between the germline ends. As for this clone: As yet, its antigen is unknown.

The chain carries TRBV28 and TRBJ1-2; D gene uncertain. The source is a woman between 65 and 79 years old with urothelial cancer. The source material was PBMCs, sampled around atezolizumab (anti-PD-L1) treatment. Here the CDR3 DNA reads TGTGCCAGCAGTTTATTTTCAGGTAGTTCTAACTATGGCTACACCTTC. Translation: CASSLFSGSSNYGYTF.